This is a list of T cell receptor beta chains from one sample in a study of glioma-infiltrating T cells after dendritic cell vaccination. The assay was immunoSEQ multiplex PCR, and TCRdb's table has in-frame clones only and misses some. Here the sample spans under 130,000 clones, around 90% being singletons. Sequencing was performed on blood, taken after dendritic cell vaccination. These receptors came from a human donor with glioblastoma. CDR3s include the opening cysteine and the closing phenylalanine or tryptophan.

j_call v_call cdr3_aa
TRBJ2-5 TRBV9 CASSVLAGGGETQYF
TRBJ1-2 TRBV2 CASSVDSNYGYTF
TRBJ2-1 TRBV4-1 CASSPAAATYNEQFF
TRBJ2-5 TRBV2 CASSDWQGGGETQYF
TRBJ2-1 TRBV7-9 CASSLLREGRYNEQFF
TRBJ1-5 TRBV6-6 CASSSEGDSNQPQHF
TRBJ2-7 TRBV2 CASSGDNTSGPNQPYEQYF
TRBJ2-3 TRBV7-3 CASSPGLDTDTQYF
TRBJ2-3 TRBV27 CASSGGFSGRYTDTQYF
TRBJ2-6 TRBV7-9 CASSLPGANVLTF
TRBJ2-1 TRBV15 CATSRGLAGTNEQFF
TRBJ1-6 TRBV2 CASSLRPASYNSPLHF
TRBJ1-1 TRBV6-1 CASSDSYALNTEAFF
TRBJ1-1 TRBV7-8 CASSLAGTENTEAFF
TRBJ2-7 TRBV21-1 CASSSTGWYEQYF
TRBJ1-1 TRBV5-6 CASSFGQGGLNTEAFF
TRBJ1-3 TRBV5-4 CASSLSGHPGNTIYF
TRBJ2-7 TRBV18 CASSPPTGAPHEQYF
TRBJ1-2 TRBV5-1 CASSLEDSKAGYTF
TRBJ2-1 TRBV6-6 CASSLLAGGHNEQFF
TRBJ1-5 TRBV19 CASSNTDRGRTIGNQPQHF
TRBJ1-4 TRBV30 CAWGRDGEKLFF
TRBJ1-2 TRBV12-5 CASGLRDRYGYTF
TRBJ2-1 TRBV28 CASLQGNNEQFF
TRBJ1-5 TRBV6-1 CASSEYGGADYSNQPQHF
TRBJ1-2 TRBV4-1 CASSQEGSLGGYTF
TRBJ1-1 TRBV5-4 CASSRDGGLAEAFF
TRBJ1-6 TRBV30 CAWSVQDAAGGPLHF
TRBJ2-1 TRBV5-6 CASSGRTGGGDEQFF
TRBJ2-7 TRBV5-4 CASSLGLAEAYEQYF